These 10 T cell receptor beta chains originate from one sample sequenced in a study of T cells in Graves' hyperthyroidism and ophthalmopathy (dated 2019 in TCRdb). Libraries came from multiplex PCR. Sequencing was carried out with an Illumina HiSeq 2000. The TCR beta CDR3 regions were amplified from the RNA transcripts. The TCR CDR3 was subjected to a first round of RT-PCR using the HTBI primer set and the Qiagen OneStep RT-PCR kit. Clones were called with MiXCR by TCRdb after fastp trimmed the public reads at Q25, and only in-frame beta chains were retained. Merged by CDR3 protein, the rows form single entries marked with the most common genes and DNA. For this sample there are a few hundred thousand distinct CDR3 sequences; roughly 15% appear just once. The leading ten clones occupy 2.5% to 4% of the sample. Sequencing used blood. The origin of the receptors is a woman aged 40 to 49 with Graves' ophthalmopathy.

With regard to this clonotype: A much larger clone lies a single base off, so this may be a read error. The CDR3 nucleotides read TGTGCCAGCACCCACGGGGGGGGCAACACTGAAGCTTCCTTT. This translates into CASTHGGGNTEASF. The chain couples TRBV3-1 to TRBJ1-1; tentative D call: TRBD1 (6 bases). The CDR3 runs to 14 residues. Germline CDR1 is LGHDT and CDR2 is YNNKEL (reference sequence).

This clonotype has at least ten counts. The chain joins TRBV3-1 to TRBJ2-7; possibly TRBD2 for D (5 bases). Germline loops: CDR1 LGHDT, CDR2 YNNKEL (reference sequence). The CDR3 has 13 amino acids. The ends were cut back, 2 bases at V and 4 bases at J, with 9 bases in the middle. CDR3 coding DNA: TGTGCCAGCAGCCAAACTAGTCGGTACGAGCAGTACTTC. Protein: CASSQTSRYEQYF.

V usage is TRBV2 and J usage is TRBJ2-1; 12 nucleotides line up with TRBD2. Per germline, CDR1 SNHLY and CDR2 FYNNEI. V shed 1 base, J shed 0 bases, and the junction held 4 bases outside the gene matches. The CDR3 has 18 amino acids. CDR3 bases: TGTGCCAGCAGTGAAGGGACTAGCGGGAAGAACTCCTACAATGAGCAGTTCTTC. Translated: CASSEGTSGKNSYNEQFF.

This clonotype was counted ten times or more. This chain links TRBV2 with TRBJ1-1, with D possibly TRBD1 on 6 matching bases. Deletions cut 8 bases from V and 1 base from J, with 11 bases between. CDR3 length equals 13 residues. Per the germline V gene, CDR1 is SNHLY and CDR2 is FYNNEI. This chain's CDR3 is CASQGQRNTEAFF. The DNA for the CDR3 is TGTGCCAGCCAGGGACAAAGGAACACTGAAGCTTTCTTT.

The V gene is TRBV20-1, the J gene TRBJ2-3; 13 bases map to TRBD2. The CDR3 has 14 amino acids. Per germline, CDR1 DFQATT and CDR2 SNEGSKA (reference sequence). The V gene end was trimmed by 6 bases and the J gene end by 8 bases; junction bases not matched to a gene: 8. Here the CDR3 DNA reads TGCAGTGCAGCGACTAGCGGGAGGAAGGGTACGCAGTATTTT. The encoded protein is CSAATSGRKGTQYF.

This clonotype was seen many times. CDR3 sequence: CASSLAKGGGNEQFF. Written as DNA, the CDR3 is TGTGCCAGCAGTTTAGCAAAGGGAGGGGGGAATGAGCAGTTCTTC. The V gene is TRBV28, the J gene TRBJ2-1; a possible D gene is TRBD2 (7 bases). CDR3 length: 15 residues. V lost 2 bases and J lost 7, with 15 bases in between. Germline lookup yields CDR1 MDHEN and CDR2 SYDVKM. The full variable domain, in which reference TRBV28 and TRBJ2-1 provide the parts outside the CDR3, is DVKVTQSSRYLVKRTGEKVFLECVQDMDHENMFWYRQDPGLGLRLIYFSYDVKMKEKGDIPEGYSVSREKKERFSLILESASTNQTSMYLCASSLAKGGGNEQFFGPGTRLTVL.

This clonotype has a count of ten or more. The chain has TRBV2 and TRBJ2-5; no definite D call. Germline V lookup: CDR1 SNHLY, CDR2 FYNNEI. V lost 5 bases to trimming and J lost 3 bases, with 13 bases between them. The CDR3 has 14 amino acids. The CDR3 DNA follows: TGTGCCAGCAGTCCCCCGAGCCGAGAAGAGACCCAGTACTTC. As protein: CASSPPSREETQYF.

The V and J genes are TRBV27 and TRBJ2-7; D is perhaps TRBD2 (7 bases). The CDR3 extends over 16 amino acids. Trimming left V 7 bases short and J 4 bases short, with 23 bases between. Germline lookup yields CDR1 MNHEY and CDR2 SMNVEV (reference sequence). In nucleotides, the CDR3 is TGTGCCAGCACCCCAAGGGGGGGGAGGGCCAGGTACGAGCAGTACTTC. Encoded protein: CASTPRGGRARYEQYF.

This clonotype has ten or more counts. The chain combines TRBV5-1 with TRBJ1-6; TRBD1 matches 8 bases. The CDR3 length is 18 residues. The V gene's germline CDR1 is SGHRS and CDR2 YFSETQ. V lost 0 bases to trimming and J lost 0 bases; unmatched junction nucleotides: 5. DNA for the CDR3: TGCGCCAGCAGCTTGGGACAGGGGTCTAGCTCCTATAATTCACCCCTCCACTTT. Protein: CASSLGQGSSSYNSPLHF.

With respect to this clonotype: One junction end disagrees with the germline gene, perhaps due to a read error. The genes are TRBV19 and TRBJ1-1; no firm D call. The CDR3 has 14 amino acids. Per the germline V gene, CDR1 is LNHDA and CDR2 is SQIVND (reference sequence). The chain's CDR3 is CASSLTAMNTGAFF. DNA for the CDR3: TGTGCCAGTAGTCTGACGGCTATGAACACTGGAGCTTTCTTT.